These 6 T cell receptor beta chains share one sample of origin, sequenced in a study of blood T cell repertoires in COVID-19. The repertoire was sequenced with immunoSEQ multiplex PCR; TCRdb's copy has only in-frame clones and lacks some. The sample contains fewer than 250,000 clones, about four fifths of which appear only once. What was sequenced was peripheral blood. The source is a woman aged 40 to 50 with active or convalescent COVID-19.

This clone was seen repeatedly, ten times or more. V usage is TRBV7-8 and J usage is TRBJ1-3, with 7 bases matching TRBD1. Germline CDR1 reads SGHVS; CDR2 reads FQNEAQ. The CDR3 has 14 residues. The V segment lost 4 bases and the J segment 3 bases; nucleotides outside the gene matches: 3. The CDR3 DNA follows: TGTGCCAGCAGCTACAGGGGTTATGGAAACACCATATATTTT. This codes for CASSYRGYGNTIYF.

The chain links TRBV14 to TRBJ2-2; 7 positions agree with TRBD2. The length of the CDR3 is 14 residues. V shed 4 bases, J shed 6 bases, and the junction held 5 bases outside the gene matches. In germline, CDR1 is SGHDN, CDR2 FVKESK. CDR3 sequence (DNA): TGTGCCAGCAGCCCAAGACGGGGGGCCGGGGAGCTGTTTTTT. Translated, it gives CASSPRRGAGELFF.

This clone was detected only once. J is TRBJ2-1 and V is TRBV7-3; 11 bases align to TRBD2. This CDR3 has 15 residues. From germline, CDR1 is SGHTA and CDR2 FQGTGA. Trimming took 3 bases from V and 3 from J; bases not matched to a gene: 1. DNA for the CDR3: TGTGCCAGCAGCTTGACTAGCGGGAACTACAATGAGCAGTTCTTC. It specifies CASSLTSGNYNEQFF.

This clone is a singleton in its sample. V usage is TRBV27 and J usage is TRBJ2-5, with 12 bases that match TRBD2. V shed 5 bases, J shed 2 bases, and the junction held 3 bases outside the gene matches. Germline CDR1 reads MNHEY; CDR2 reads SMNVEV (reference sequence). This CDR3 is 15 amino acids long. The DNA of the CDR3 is TGTGCCAGCAGTGAACTAGCGGGAGGTCAAGAGACCCAGTACTTC. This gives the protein CASSELAGGQETQYF.

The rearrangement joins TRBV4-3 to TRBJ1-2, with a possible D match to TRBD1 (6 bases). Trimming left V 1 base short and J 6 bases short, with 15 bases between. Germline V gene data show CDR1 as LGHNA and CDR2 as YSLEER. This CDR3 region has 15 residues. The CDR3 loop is CASSQGDTRGDGYTF. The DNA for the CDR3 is TGCGCCAGCAGCCAAGGGGACACCCGAGGAGATGGCTACACCTTC.

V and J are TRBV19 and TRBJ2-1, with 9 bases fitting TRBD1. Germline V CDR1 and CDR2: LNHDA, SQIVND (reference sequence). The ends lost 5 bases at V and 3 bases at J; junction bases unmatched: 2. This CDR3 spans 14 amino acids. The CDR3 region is CASSVDRGYNEQFF. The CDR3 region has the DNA TGTGCCAGTAGTGTGGACAGGGGCTACAATGAGCAGTTCTTC. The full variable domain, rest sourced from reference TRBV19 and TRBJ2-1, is DGGITQSPKYLFRKEGQNVTLSCEQNLNHDAMYWYRQDPGQGLRLIYYSQIVNDFQKGDIAEGYSVSREKKESFPLTVTSAQKNPTAFYLCASSVDRGYNEQFFGPGTRLTVL.